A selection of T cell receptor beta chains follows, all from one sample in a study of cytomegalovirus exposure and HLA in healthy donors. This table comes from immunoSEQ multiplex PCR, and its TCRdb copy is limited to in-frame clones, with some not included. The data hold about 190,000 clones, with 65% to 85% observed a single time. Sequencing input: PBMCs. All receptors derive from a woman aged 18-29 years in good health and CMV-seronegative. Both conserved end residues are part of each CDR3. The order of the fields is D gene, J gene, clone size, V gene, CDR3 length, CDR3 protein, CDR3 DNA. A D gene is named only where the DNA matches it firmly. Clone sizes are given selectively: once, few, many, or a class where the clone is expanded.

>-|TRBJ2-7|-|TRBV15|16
CATSDGDSLKAYEQYF
TGTGCCACCAGCGATGGGGACTCCTTAAAGGCCTACGAGCAGTACTTC
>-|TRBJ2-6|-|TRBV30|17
CAWGQPGHSVGANVLTF
TGTGCCTGGGGTCAGCCAGGGCACTCCGTCGGGGCCAACGTCCTGACTTTC
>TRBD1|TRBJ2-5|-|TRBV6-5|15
CASSLGQGGGETQYF
TGTGCCAGCAGTTTAGGACAGGGAGGAGGAGAGACCCAGTACTTC
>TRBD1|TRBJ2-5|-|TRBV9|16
CASSPGGGVSQETQYF
TGTGCCAGCAGCCCAGGGGGCGGCGTAAGCCAAGAGACCCAGTACTTC
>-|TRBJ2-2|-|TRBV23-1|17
CASSQGKQAFHTGELFF
TGCGCCAGCAGTCAAGGAAAACAGGCGTTCCACACCGGGGAGCTGTTTTTT
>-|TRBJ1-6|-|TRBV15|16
CATSPGGRETHSPLHF
TGTGCCACCAGCCCCGGTGGACGGGAGACGCATTCACCCCTCCACTTT
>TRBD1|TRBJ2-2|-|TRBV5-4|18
CASSLYRGLRERTGELFF
TGTGCCAGCAGCCTCTACAGGGGGCTAAGGGAACGGACCGGGGAGCTGTTTTTT
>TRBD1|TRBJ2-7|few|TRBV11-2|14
CASSLQTGSYEQYF
TGTGCCAGCAGCCTTCAGACAGGGTCCTACGAGCAGTACTTC
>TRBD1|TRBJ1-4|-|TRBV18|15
CASSRQGSANEKLFF
TGTGCCAGCTCACGACAGGGCTCAGCTAATGAAAAACTGTTTTTT
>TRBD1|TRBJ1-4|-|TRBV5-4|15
CASSLGQGYTEKLFF
TGTGCCAGCAGCTTAGGACAGGGATATACCGAAAAACTGTTTTTT
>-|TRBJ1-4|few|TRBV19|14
CASSIREMSEKLFF
TGTGCCAGTAGTATCCGGGAAATGAGCGAAAAACTGTTTTTT
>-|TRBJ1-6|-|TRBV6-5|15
CASTLREGYNSPLHF
TGTGCCAGCACCTTGAGGGAAGGCTATAATTCACCCCTCCACTTT
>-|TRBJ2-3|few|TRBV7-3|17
CASSLSYGGAGTDTQYF
TGTGCCAGCAGCTTAAGCTACGGTGGTGCGGGCACAGATACGCAGTATTTT
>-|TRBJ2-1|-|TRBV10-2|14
CASRHDGSGNEQFF
TGCGCCAGCAGACATGACGGGAGTGGCAATGAGCAGTTCTTC
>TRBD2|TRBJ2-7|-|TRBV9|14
CASSVDLRGFEQYF
TGTGCCAGCAGCGTAGATTTGCGGGGGTTCGAGCAGTACTTC
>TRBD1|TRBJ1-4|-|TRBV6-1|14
CASSVGQANEKLFF
TGTGCCAGCAGTGTAGGACAGGCTAATGAAAAACTGTTTTTT
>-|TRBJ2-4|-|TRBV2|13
CASMADLENIQYF
TGTGCCAGCATGGCGGATTTGGAAAACATTCAGTACTTC
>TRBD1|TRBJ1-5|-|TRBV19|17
CASSHGTGLGSNQPQHF
TGTGCCAGTAGTCACGGGACAGGGTTGGGGAGCAATCAGCCCCAGCATTTT
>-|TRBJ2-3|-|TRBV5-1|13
CASRTDIPDTQYF
TGCGCCAGCAGGACGGACATCCCAGATACGCAGTATTTT
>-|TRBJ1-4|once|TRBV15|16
CATSRDPGQYNEKLFF
TGTGCCACCAGCAGAGATCCCGGACAGTACAATGAAAAACTGTTTTTT
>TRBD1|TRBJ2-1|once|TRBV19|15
CASSPWDRAGDEQFF
TGTGCCAGTAGTCCCTGGGACAGGGCGGGCGATGAGCAGTTCTTC
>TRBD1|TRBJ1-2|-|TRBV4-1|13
CASSPQGDRSYTF
TGCGCCAGCAGCCCCCAGGGGGACAGGAGCTACACCTTC
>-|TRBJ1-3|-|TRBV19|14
CASSIRGDGNTIYF
TGTGCCAGTAGTATCCGGGGTGACGGAAACACCATATATTTT
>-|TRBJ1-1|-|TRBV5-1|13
CASSLDRVYEAFF
TGCGCCAGCAGCTTGGACAGAGTATATGAAGCTTTCTTT
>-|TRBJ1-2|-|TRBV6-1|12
CASSGGTGGYTF
TGTGCCAGCTCGGGCGGGACGGGTGGCTACACCTTC
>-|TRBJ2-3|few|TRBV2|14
CASSEGAVTDTQYF
TGTGCCAGCAGTGAAGGAGCGGTTACAGATACGCAGTATTTT
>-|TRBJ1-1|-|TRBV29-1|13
CSGAPDLNTEAFF
TGCAGCGGTGCGCCGGACTTGAACACTGAAGCTTTCTTT
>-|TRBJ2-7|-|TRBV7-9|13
CASSQTDSYEQYF
TGTGCCAGCAGTCAGACAGATTCCTACGAGCAGTACTTC
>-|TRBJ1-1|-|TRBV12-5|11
CASGLETEAFF
TGTGCTAGTGGTTTAGAGACTGAAGCTTTCTTT
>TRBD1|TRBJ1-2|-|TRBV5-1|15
CASSINWDRSFGYTF
TGCGCCAGCAGCATTAATTGGGACAGGTCTTTTGGCTACACCTTC
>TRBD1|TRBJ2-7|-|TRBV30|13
CAWSTGQNHEQYF
TGTGCCTGGAGTACGGGACAGAACCACGAGCAGTACTTC